Each of the 2 T cell receptor beta chains below was sequenced from the same sample in a study of CXCR3-negative and CXCR3-positive naive CD8 T cells. Whole-study findings and limits: CXCR3-positive naive cells carried more hydrophobic TRB CDR3s than CXCR3-negative naive cells did.

Preparation of TRB cDNA libraries relied on 5' RACE carrying UMI labels. From the 5' RACE reads, TCRdb lists one entry per CDR3 protein and no DNA. This sample contains 50,000 to 70,000 distinct CDR3 sequences. These TCRs are of unknown antigen specificity. Sequenced: naive CXCR3+ CD8+ T cells from blood. Specified subset: CD45RO-CCR7+CD27+CD95- naive CD8+ T cells expressing CXCR3 (TNR3+). The receptors here all came from a human donor in good health. Some clones in this sample may be carry-over from other donors' samples.

The chain uses TRBV29-1 and TRBJ2-2. This CDR3 is built from 15 residues. The germline V gene has CDR1 SQVTM and CDR2 ANQGSEA. CDR3 sequence reads: CSVEDRSSNTGELFF.

The CDR3 spells CASSLYSSGMNTEAFF. The rearrangement links TRBV5-1 to TRBJ1-1; checking the TCRdb D call of TRBD1 is not possible without DNA. Germline loops: CDR1 SGHRS, CDR2 YFSETQ. This CDR3 contains 16 residues.